Given below is one TCR beta chain in context. Its antigen is as yet unknown. Germline CDR1 is MDHEN and CDR2 is SYDVKM. V was pared by 6 bases and J by 5 bases, with 8 bases between. This CDR3 spans 12 amino acids. Using immunoSEQ multiplex PCR, the repertoire was profiled, and TCRdb retains in-frame clones only, with some absent. The repertoire consists of 20,000 or so clones, with 88% occurring once and the leading ten covering about 5%. These data originate in a study of PD-1 blockade in classical Hodgkin lymphoma. Broader study findings: By cycle point C4D1, TCR diversity had risen significantly in CD4+ cells (but not CD8+ cells). Relapsed/refractory patients reportedly had the lowest baseline TCR diversity, below newly diagnosed patients, who were below healthy donors.

Time point in this sample: cycle 4 day 1 (C4D1), after 6 weeks of nivolumab. Every patient had relapsed following autologous stem cell transplantation, and cohorts differed in brentuximab vedotin exposure. Thawed PBMCs underwent magnetic negative selection to obtain purified CD8+ T cells. The clonotype was recovered from a human donor with classical Hodgkin lymphoma. The gene calls are TRBV28 and TRBJ2-1; D not certain. The source material was CD8+ T cells from blood, sampled before the fourth cycle of nivolumab. CDR3 sequence (DNA): TGTGCCAGCAGCCCCCCCCACAATGAGCAGTTCTTC. It specifies CASSPPHNEQFF.